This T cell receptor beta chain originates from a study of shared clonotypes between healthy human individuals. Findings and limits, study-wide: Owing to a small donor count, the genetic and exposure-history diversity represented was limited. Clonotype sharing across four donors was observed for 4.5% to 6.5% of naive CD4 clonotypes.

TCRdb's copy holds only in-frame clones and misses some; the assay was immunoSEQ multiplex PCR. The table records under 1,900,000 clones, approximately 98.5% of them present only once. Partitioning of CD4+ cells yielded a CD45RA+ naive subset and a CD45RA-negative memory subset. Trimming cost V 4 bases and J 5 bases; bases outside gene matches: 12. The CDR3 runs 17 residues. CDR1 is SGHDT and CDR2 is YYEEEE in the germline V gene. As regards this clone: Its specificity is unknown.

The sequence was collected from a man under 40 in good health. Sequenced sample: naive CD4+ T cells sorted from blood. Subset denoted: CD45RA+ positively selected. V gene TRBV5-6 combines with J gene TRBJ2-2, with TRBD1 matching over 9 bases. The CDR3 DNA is TGTGCCAGCAGCCCCTGGGGCCGACAGGGGGTTACCGGGGAGCTGTTTTTT. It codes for CASSPWGRQGVTGELFF.